The 2 T cell receptor beta chains listed next were all sequenced from one sample in a study of blood T cells in healthy people across ages. The authors ran a second PCR of roughly 6 to 12 cycles using a sample-barcoded 5' primer and a J-beta primer mix. TCRdb itself ran the 5' RACE reads through MiXCR, one entry per CDR3 protein. The sample lists a few hundred thousand distinct CDR3 sequences; roughly a quarter were seen once. The source material was blood. Receptors originate from a woman in her 70s in good health.

This clonotype was recorded a few times. J is TRBJ2-3 and V is TRBV3-1; D gene ambiguous. The CDR3 has 12 residues. The V end lost 3 bases, the J end lost 8 bases, and 9 bases lay between the germline ends. The germline V gene has CDR1 LGHDT and CDR2 YNNKEL (reference sequence). The CDR3 here is CASSQTPGTQYF. In DNA form, the CDR3 reads TGTGCCAGCAGCCAGACCCCAGGTACGCAGTATTTT.

The chain couples TRBV4-1 to TRBJ1-2; TRBD1 is a possible D gene (5 bases). The CDR3 contains 15 residues. Germline assignment: CDR1 MGHRA and CDR2 YSYEKL. V lost 3 bases to trimming and J lost 3 bases, with 14 bases between them. CDR3 loop: CASSHSSRGDYGYTF. The CDR3 DNA reads TGCGCCAGCAGCCACAGTTCAAGGGGAGACTATGGCTACACCTTC.